This TCR beta chain is drawn from a study of CD8+CD57+ T cells in acquired aplastic anemia. Study background: Roughly 3.2 ug was the average amount of DNA from sorted CD4+ and CD8+ cells.

Sequencing was done on patients that had shown CD8+CD57+ cell expansion by flow cytometry. The patients, all of them, had severe acquired aplastic anemia. From germline, CDR1 is KGHDR and CDR2 SFDVKD. This CDR3 contains 17 residues. The germline V and J ends were trimmed by 3 bases and 5 bases, with 21 bases remaining between them. The study profiled TCR beta VDJ and CDR3 using genomic DNA as template. TCRdb analysed the reads with MiXCR anew, one entry per CDR3 protein. The sample gives about 180,000 distinct CDR3 sequences, 48% of which show up once; about 1.7% is in the top ten. The chain links TRBV24-1 to TRBJ2-5; weak D call: TRBD1 (5 bases). Sequenced input: sorted CD4+, CD8+, or CD8+CD57+ T cells (not recorded which) from PBMCs. The source is a human donor with aplastic anemia. DNA of the CDR3: TGTGCCACCAGTGATGGGGCCCAGGGAAGGATGGAGGAGACCCAGTACTTC. Its protein is CATSDGAQGRMEETQYF.